The clone carrying this TCR beta chain was seen many times. Its antigen is as yet unknown. Molecular-barcoded quantitative 5'-RACE produced these TCR beta libraries. TCRdb redid the calling of the 5' RACE reads with MiXCR, one entry per CDR3 protein. Of some 840 distinct CDR3 sequences in the sample, approximately 2.8% were seen once. The sample is drawn from a study of CD8 T cells in ankylosing spondylitis. This CDR3 spans 15 amino acids. With 0 bases removed from V and 1 base from J, the gap between germline ends came to 10 bases. Germline V lookup: CDR1 SGDLS, CDR2 YYNGEE. Study-wide findings and caveats: In ankylosing spondylitis patients, matched synovial fluid reportedly showed significant enrichment of disease-linked clones. A TCR beta motif made of about 8 highly homologous variants seemed typical of ankylosing spondylitis blood. Peripheral blood held disease-linked clones only at relatively low frequency, and these were CD8+.

The sequenced material came from blood, either unsorted or a sorted T cell fraction (not recorded which). The chain combines TRBV9 with TRBJ1-1; weak D call: TRBD1 (5 bases). The TCR sequence derives from a male donor with ankylosing spondylitis or in good health (not recorded which). The CDR3 region has the DNA TGTGCCAGCAGCGTAGGGGAGGGGCGGAACACTGAAGCTTTCTTT. The encoded protein is CASSVGEGRNTEAFF.